These 2 T cell receptor beta chains share one sample of origin, sequenced in a study of blood T cell repertoires in COVID-19. The method was immunoSEQ multiplex PCR; TCRdb's version includes in-frame clones alone and lacks a portion of them. The sample lists about 50,000 clones; less than 80% were seen once. The sequenced sample consisted of peripheral blood. These receptor sequences come from a man aged 65-85 years with acute or convalescent COVID-19.

V and J are TRBV5-1 and TRBJ2-5, with 8 bases fitting TRBD1. The CDR3 has 15 amino acids. Germline assignment: CDR1 SGHRS and CDR2 YFSETQ. The V and J ends lost 4 bases and 1 base, in that order; junction bases with no gene match: 6. The CDR3 nucleotides are TGCGCCAGCAGCAAGGGACAGGACTCCCAAGAGACCCAGTACTTC. Translated, it gives CASSKGQDSQETQYF.

The V call is TRBV5-1, the J call TRBJ2-1; 9 nucleotides align to TRBD2. The V segment lost 0 bases and the J segment 7 bases; nucleotides outside the gene matches: 11. Germline V lookup: CDR1 SGHRS, CDR2 YFSETQ. The CDR3 is made up of 17 amino acids. CDR3 region: CASSLGTSVNLGNEQFF. The CDR3 nucleotides read TGCGCCAGCAGCTTGGGGACTAGCGTTAACTTGGGGAATGAGCAGTTCTTC.